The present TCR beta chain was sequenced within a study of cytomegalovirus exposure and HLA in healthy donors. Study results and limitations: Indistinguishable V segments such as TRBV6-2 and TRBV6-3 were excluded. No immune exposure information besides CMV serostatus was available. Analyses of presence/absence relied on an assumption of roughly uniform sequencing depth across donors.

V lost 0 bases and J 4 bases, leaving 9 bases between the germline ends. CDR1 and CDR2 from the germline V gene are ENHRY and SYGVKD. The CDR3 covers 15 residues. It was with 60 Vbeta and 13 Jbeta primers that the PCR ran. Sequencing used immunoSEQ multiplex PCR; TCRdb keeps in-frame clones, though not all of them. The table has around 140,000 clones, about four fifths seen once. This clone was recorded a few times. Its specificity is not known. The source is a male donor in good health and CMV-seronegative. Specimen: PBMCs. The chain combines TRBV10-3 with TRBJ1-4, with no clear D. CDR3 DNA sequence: TGTGCCATCAGTGAGTCCGCAGGCCTTAATGAAAAACTGTTTTTT. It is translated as CAISESAGLNEKLFF.